This T cell receptor (beta chain) was identified during a study of shared clonotypes between healthy human individuals. Study details: Donors consisted of two women and three men between 18 and 49. Study results and caveats: Sorted-subset samples were not fully sequenced, rarefaction indicated. The sharing of around 5% of naive CD4 clonotypes was seen across several donors.

Only CD45RO-negative cells positively selected for CCR7 counted as naive CD8 cells, so terminally differentiated effector memory CD45RA+ cells were excluded. None of the donors, who were healthy HIV-negative adults, had recently had acute infections or vaccinations. Measured with immunoSEQ multiplex PCR; TCRdb has only the in-frame clones, and not every one. The table lists about 600,000 clones, roughly 98% of them singletons. Trimming pared 5 bases from V and 5 bases from J, leaving 15 bases between. Germline V gives CDR1 MNHEY, CDR2 SMNVEV (reference sequence). The CDR3 has 14 residues. Turning to this clone: Its antigen remains unknown.

Sequences were obtained from naive CD8+ T cells sorted from blood. The sequence derives from a man aged 30 to 45 in good health. The chain uses TRBV27 and TRBJ1-1, with D unclear. The CDR3 DNA reads TGTGCCAGCAGTCCTATCGACCAGAGGACTGAAGCTTTCTTT. It specifies CASSPIDQRTEAFF.